This TCR beta chain originates from a study of CD8+CD57+ T cells in acquired aplastic anemia. About this clonotype itself: A much larger clonotype is one base distant, so this may be a read error.

Profiling that covered TCR beta VDJ and CDR3 relied on genomic DNA as its template. A single record per CDR3 protein comes from TCRdb applying MiXCR to the reads. The sample has around 150,000 distinct CDR3 sequences, around 48% seen once. Patients included in sequencing had previously demonstrated CD8+CD57+ cell expansion by flow cytometry. J lost 5 bases, V lost 8 bases, and 5 bases had no gene match. CDR3 length equals 13 residues. The germline CDR1 and CDR2 sequences are MNHNS and SASEGT. Sequenced: sorted CD4+, CD8+, or CD8+CD57+ T cells (not recorded which) from PBMCs. The J gene is TRBJ1-5, the V gene TRBV6-1; 8 positions agree with TRBD1. This TCR derives from a human donor with aplastic anemia. The CDR3 bases are TGTGCCAGCCGGGACAGGAACGATCAGCCCCAGCATTTT. Translation: CASRDRNDQPQHF.